A single sample gave rise to the 32 T cell receptor beta chains below, sequenced in a study of shared clonotypes between healthy human individuals. Using immunoSEQ multiplex PCR, the repertoire was profiled, and TCRdb retains in-frame clones only, with some absent. This table holds a few hundred thousand clones, approximately 65% found once. Specimen: memory CD4+ T cells sorted from blood. Subset described: CD45RA-negative fraction. These receptor sequences come from a man aged 25-45 years in good health.

The chain employs TRBV13 and TRBJ1-2; possible D gene TRBD1, 5 bases. The length of the CDR3 is 15 residues. From germline, CDR1 is PRHDT and CDR2 FYEKMQ (reference sequence). The V gene lost 1 base and the J gene lost 4 bases, with 13 bases spanning the gap. The CDR3 here is CASSLAVGGGYGYTF. CDR3 bases: TGTGCCAGCAGCTTAGCCGTTGGGGGAGGCTATGGCTACACCTTC.

This clone was recorded only once. The chain couples TRBV28 to TRBJ2-3, with 15 nucleotides matching TRBD2. V shed 7 bases and J 3 bases; nucleotides not matched to a gene: 5. This CDR3 region has 16 residues. Germline CDR1 and CDR2: MDHEN and SYDVKM. The CDR3 DNA reads TGTGCCAGCACCTACGGACTAGCGGGAGGGACAGATACGCAGTATTTT. Translated: CASTYGLAGGTDTQYF.

The V and J genes are TRBV5-1 and TRBJ2-3; D gene unclear. The CDR3 contains 14 residues. Germline V gene data show CDR1 as SGHRS and CDR2 as YFSETQ. Trimming removed 2 bases at V and 2 bases at J, with 9 bases between. The CDR3 loop is CASSLRAFTDTQYF. The CDR3 DNA sequence: TGCGCCAGCAGCTTACGGGCCTTCACAGATACGCAGTATTTT.

The chain carries TRBV5-6 and TRBJ2-1; 8 positions agree with TRBD2. Germline V gene data show CDR1 as SGHDT and CDR2 as YYEEEE. V lost 4 bases and J lost 2; bases outside the gene matches: 11. CDR3 length equals 17 residues. The DNA of the CDR3 is TGTGCCAGCAGCCCCCCGGGTAGCGGGGTAACCTACAATGAGCAGTTCTTC. Its translation: CASSPPGSGVTYNEQFF.

The chain uses TRBV4-3 and TRBJ1-4, with 11 positions matching TRBD1. The CDR3 covers 17 residues. Trimming cost V 4 bases and J 7 bases; bases outside gene matches: 11. Germline V gene lookup returns CDR1 LGHNA and CDR2 YSLEER. The CDR3 DNA reads TGCGCCAGCAGCCGAGGGGGGAGCGGGACAGGGGGTGAAAAACTGTTTTTT. Translation gives CASSRGGSGTGGEKLFF.

Written as DNA, the CDR3 is TGTGCCAGCAGCCACTCGGCAGGGGTGGGCCCTGAAGCTTTCTTT. It yields the protein CASSHSAGVGPEAFF. The rearrangement links TRBV7-9 to TRBJ1-1, with D possibly being TRBD1 (6 bases). The CDR3 consists of 15 residues. V was pared by 5 bases and J by 6 bases, with 19 bases between. CDR1 is SEHNR, CDR2 FQNEAQ, per germline (reference sequence).

V usage is TRBV5-5 and J usage is TRBJ2-1; 8 positions agree with TRBD2. Germline V gene data show CDR1 as SGHKS and CDR2 as YYEKEE (reference sequence). The J segment lost 8 bases and the V segment lost 1 base, leaving 8 bases of the junction unmatched. The length of the CDR3 is 15 residues. The CDR3 DNA sequence: TGTGCCAGCAGCTTGATCACGGGAGGGGGTTATGAGCAGTTCTTC. Translated: CASSLITGGGYEQFF.

The J gene is TRBJ2-7, the V gene TRBV13, with 7 bases identical to TRBD1. The CDR3 length is 15 residues. The germline gives CDR1 PRHDT, CDR2 FYEKMQ (reference sequence). V lost 3 bases to trimming and J lost 2 bases; unmatched junction nucleotides: 7. The CDR3 loop reads CASSLGQPYTYEQYF. CDR3 DNA sequence: TGTGCCAGCAGCTTGGGACAGCCGTATACCTACGAGCAGTACTTC.

V and J are TRBV5-1 and TRBJ2-1; D perhaps matches TRBD2 (5 bases). The V gene lost 4 bases and the J gene lost 2 bases, with 13 bases spanning the gap. Germline-derived CDR1 and CDR2 are SGHRS and YFSETQ. This CDR3 region has 15 residues. The CDR3 DNA reads as TGCGCCAGCAGCATGGAGGTGGGGACCTACAATGAGCAGTTCTTC. Its protein is CASSMEVGTYNEQFF.

This sequence joins TRBV7-9 and TRBJ2-5; 9 nucleotides agree with TRBD1. The CDR3 loop spans 15 amino acids. Trimming took 0 bases from V and 4 from J; bases not matched to a gene: 3. Per the germline V gene, CDR1 is SEHNR and CDR2 is FQNEAQ (reference sequence). The CDR3 here is CASSLAGQGPETQYF. The CDR3 region has the DNA TGTGCCAGCAGCTTAGCGGGACAGGGCCCAGAGACCCAGTACTTC.

The chain carries TRBV7-8 and TRBJ1-5; no firm D call. Germline CDR1 is SGHVS and CDR2 is FQNEAQ. The CDR3 loop spans 12 amino acids. V was trimmed by 1 base and J by 9 bases, leaving 7 bases between them. The CDR3: CASSLGDRPQHF. The CDR3 region has the DNA TGTGCCAGCAGCTTAGGGGATCGGCCCCAGCATTTT.

This clone was observed a few times. V and J are TRBV5-1 and TRBJ1-2; D remains ambiguous. This CDR3 has 15 amino acids. The germline V gene has CDR1 SGHRS and CDR2 YFSETQ. Trimming removed 0 bases from V and 3 bases from J, with 12 bases in between. The CDR3 DNA follows: TGCGCCAGCAGCTTGGTGACGGGTGGGGACTATGGCTACACCTTC. Amino acid sequence: CASSLVTGGDYGYTF. The whole variable domain, filled in from reference TRBV5-1 and TRBJ1-2, reads KAGVTQTPRYLIKTRGQQVTLSCSPISGHRSVSWYQQTPGQGLQFLFEYFSETQRNKGNFPGRFSGRQFSNSRSEMNVSTLELGDSALYLCASSLVTGGDYGYTFGSGTRLTVV.

This clone was recorded a few times. This rearrangement joins TRBV19 to TRBJ2-7; tentatively, D is TRBD1 (5 bases). CDR1 is LNHDA and CDR2 is SQIVND in the germline V gene (reference sequence). Trimming removed 6 bases at V and 7 bases at J, with 13 bases between. The CDR3 is 12 amino acids. The CDR3 protein is CASSGRVGEQYF. In DNA, the CDR3 is TGTGCCAGTAGCGGCAGGGTGGGGGAGCAGTACTTC.

Of note for this clone: This CDR3 is also generated by other DNA sequences in the sample. The chain is built from TRBV28 and TRBJ1-2; D is perhaps TRBD1 (6 bases). Germline-derived CDR1 and CDR2 are MDHEN and SYDVKM. V lost 3 bases and J 5 bases, leaving 10 bases between the germline ends. This CDR3 spans 13 amino acids. The CDR3 protein is CASSFRGFYGYTF. Here the CDR3 DNA reads TGTGCCAGCAGTTTCAGGGGTTTTTATGGCTACACCTTC.

The chain carries TRBV2 and TRBJ2-1; D possibly matches TRBD1 or TRBD2 (5 bases each). The CDR3 length is 13 residues. Trimming stripped 2 bases from V and 7 bases from J, with 9 bases between. In germline, CDR1 is SNHLY, CDR2 FYNNEI. CDR3 in DNA: TGTGCCAGCAGTGAATGGGGACCAAATGAGCAGTTCTTC. Its translation: CASSEWGPNEQFF.

This clone showed up many times. V usage is TRBV30 and J usage is TRBJ1-2; D gene uncertain. This CDR3 is 12 amino acids long. Germline CDR1 reads GTSNPN; CDR2 reads SVGIG (reference sequence). V lost 5 bases to trimming and J lost 3 bases, with 10 bases between them. The CDR3 DNA reads as TGTGCCTGGTCTCCTGGGGACTATGGCTACACCTTC. Translation gives CAWSPGDYGYTF.

The table lists this clone with many counts. This rearrangement joins TRBV30 to TRBJ1-5, with TRBD1 as a possible D gene (6 bases). Trimming stripped 4 bases from V and 4 bases from J, with 17 bases between. Germline loops: CDR1 GTSNPN, CDR2 SVGIG (reference sequence). CDR3 length equals 15 residues. The CDR3 here is CAWTRSDSRNQPQHF. The CDR3 bases are TGTGCCTGGACGAGATCGGACAGCCGGAATCAGCCCCAGCATTTT.

There are many counts of this clone. A junction boundary mismatches the germline segment, possibly from a read error. The chain recombines TRBV19 with TRBJ2-1, with D tentatively TRBD2 (5 bases). Germline assignment: CDR1 LNHDA and CDR2 SQIVND (reference sequence). The CDR3 totals 13 residues. The CDR3 region has the DNA TGTGCCAGTAGCGAGCGGTCCTACGATGAGCAGTTCTTC. It yields the protein CASSERSYDEQFF.

The DNA of the CDR3 is TGTGCCAGCAGCGGCGGAATAATGAGGTACACAGATACGCAGTATTTT. It is translated as CASSGGIMRYTDTQYF. The rearrangement uses TRBV9 and TRBJ2-3; D ambiguous. CDR3 length: 16 amino acids. From germline, CDR1 is SGDLS and CDR2 YYNGEE. Deletions cut 3 bases from V and 2 bases from J, with 16 bases between. Filled out from reference TRBV9 and TRBJ2-3, the complete variable domain reads DSGVTQTPKHLITATGQRVTLRCSPRSGDLSVYWYQQSLDQGLQFLIQYYNGEERAKGNILERFSAQQFPDLHSELNLSSLELGDSALYFCASSGGIMRYTDTQYFGPGTRLTVL.

The V and J genes are TRBV5-4 and TRBJ2-1, with 16 bases fitting TRBD2. The germline V gene has CDR1 SGHNT and CDR2 YYREEE (reference sequence). This CDR3 spans 20 amino acids. Trimming cost V 0 bases and J 8 bases; bases outside gene matches: 14. DNA of the CDR3: TGTGCCAGCAGCTTGGGACCCGGGACTAGCGGGAGGGCCCGGTGGGATGAGCAGTTCTTC. It codes for CASSLGPGTSGRARWDEQFF.

This clone was seen a handful of times. The chain joins TRBV5-4 to TRBJ2-7; 7 bases are a match to TRBD2. With 4 bases clipped from V and 2 bases from J, the junction kept 9 bases outside the gene matches. The CDR3 is 15 amino acids. Germline V lookup: CDR1 SGHNT, CDR2 YYREEE (reference sequence). The CDR3 is CASSPRAGAAYEQYF. The DNA of the CDR3 is TGTGCCAGCAGCCCGCGGGCGGGAGCGGCCTACGAGCAGTACTTC. Combining the CDR3 with reference TRBV5-4 and TRBJ2-7 gives the whole variable domain ETGVTQSPTHLIKTRGQQVTLRCSSQSGHNTVSWYQQALGQGPQFIFQYYREEENGRGNFPPRFSGLQFPNYSSELNVNALELDDSALYLCASSPRAGAAYEQYFGPGTRLTVT.

This clone appeared a few times. The CDR3, as DNA: TGTGCCAGCAGTGAAGGGACAGGGAGGCGGTACGAGCAGTACTTC. Its translation is CASSEGTGRRYEQYF. V usage is TRBV2 and J usage is TRBJ2-7; TRBD1 matches at 8 bases. In germline, CDR1 is SNHLY, CDR2 FYNNEI. V trimming: 1 base; J trimming: 4 bases; junction bases outside the gene matches: 6. The CDR3 runs to 15 residues.

The CDR3 sequence is CASSPESFGEQFF. In DNA, the CDR3 is TGTGCCAGCAGCCCGGAGTCCTTCGGCGAGCAGTTCTTC. The V gene is TRBV5-4, the J gene TRBJ2-1; D is ambiguous. The CDR3 extends over 13 amino acids. CDR1 SGHNT and CDR2 YYREEE come from the germline V gene (reference sequence). Between the trimmed V and J ends, which lost 4 bases and 10 bases, there was a span of 15 bases. Complete variable domain (other parts from reference TRBV5-4 and TRBJ2-1): ETGVTQSPTHLIKTRGQQVTLRCSSQSGHNTVSWYQQALGQGPQFIFQYYREEENGRGNFPPRFSGLQFPNYSSELNVNALELDDSALYLCASSPESFGEQFFGPGTRLTVL.

V usage is TRBV13 and J usage is TRBJ2-7, with 9 bases aligning to TRBD2. CDR3 length equals 14 residues. The germline V gene has CDR1 PRHDT and CDR2 FYEKMQ (reference sequence). J gave up 3 bases and V 4 bases, and 4 bases lay outside the gene matches. The CDR3 region is CASSYSGSSYEQYF. CDR3 coding DNA: TGTGCCAGCAGCTATAGCGGGAGCAGCTACGAGCAGTACTTC.

This clone was observed a few times. The rearrangement links TRBV7-9 to TRBJ2-1; TRBD1 is a possible D gene (5 bases). The germline V gene encodes CDR1 SEHNR and CDR2 FQNEAQ (reference sequence). V dropped 5 bases and J dropped 6 bases, with 17 bases sitting between them. The CDR3 consists of 15 residues. CDR3 in DNA: TGTGCCAGCAGCAAAGGGTCAGGGCAGGGCAATGAGCAGTTCTTC. Its protein is CASSKGSGQGNEQFF.

The rearrangement joins TRBV29-1 to TRBJ2-5, with D possibly matching TRBD2 (6 bases). Trimming pared 4 bases from V and 5 bases from J, leaving 11 bases between. CDR3 length equals 12 residues. Germline CDR1 is SQVTM and CDR2 is ANQGSEA. CDR3 coding DNA: TGCAGCGTTGCGGGAGTCAGGGAGACCCAGTACTTC. It translates to CSVAGVRETQYF.

This chain uses TRBV2 with TRBJ2-2; 8 bases fit TRBD2. This CDR3 has 16 residues. Trimming took 6 bases from V and 0 from J; bases not matched to a gene: 6. Germline CDR1 reads SNHLY; CDR2 reads FYNNEI. CDR3 amino acids: CASRGSGTANTGELFF. The CDR3 nucleotides are TGTGCCAGCAGAGGTAGCGGGACTGCGAACACCGGGGAGCTGTTTTTT.

This clone was detected a few times. V is TRBV10-3 and J is TRBJ2-7; D could derive from TRBD1 or TRBD2 (5 bases each). CDR3 length: 16 amino acids. Germline V gene sequence: CDR1 ENHRY, CDR2 SYGVKD. V was pared by 3 bases and J by 2 bases, with 17 bases between. The CDR3 DNA follows: TGTGCCATCAGTGACCCCGGCCGGGACGGCACCTACGAGCAGTACTTC. Its translation: CAISDPGRDGTYEQYF.

The CDR3 region has the DNA TGTGCCAGCAGCGGGGACAGGGGGCGGGAGACCCAGTACTTC. Translating gives CASSGDRGRETQYF. The V gene is TRBV7-2, the J gene TRBJ2-5; 12 bases line up with TRBD1. This CDR3 spans 14 amino acids. J gave up 5 bases and V 5 bases, and 3 bases lay outside the gene matches. The germline CDR1 and CDR2 sequences are SGHTA and FQGNSA.

This clone was counted a few times. The chain has TRBV7-9 and TRBJ1-2; D is unresolved. Per germline, CDR1 SEHNR and CDR2 FQNEAQ (reference sequence). Trimming took off 5 bases at V and 4 bases at J, with 20 bases between the two ends. CDR3 length equals 16 residues. CDR3: CASSPSHPRGSYGYTF. The CDR3 DNA is TGTGCCAGCAGCCCGTCTCACCCACGGGGTTCCTATGGCTACACCTTC. Variable domain in full (rest from reference TRBV7-9 and TRBJ1-2): DTGVSQNPRHKITKRGQNVTFRCDPISEHNRLYWYRQTLGQGPEFLTYFQNEAQLEKSRLLSDRFSAERPKGSFSTLEIQRTEQGDSAMYLCASSPSHPRGSYGYTFGSGTRLTVV.

Comment on this clone: Other DNA sequences of this sample code for an identical CDR3. The chain employs TRBV9 and TRBJ2-7, with TRBD2 as a possible D gene (5 bases). Germline V CDR1 and CDR2: SGDLS, YYNGEE. The CDR3 contains 14 residues. The V end lost 1 base, the J end lost 0 bases, and 8 bases lay between the germline ends. CDR3 amino acids: CASSVTGSSYEQYF. The CDR3 DNA follows: TGTGCCAGCAGCGTAACTGGGAGCTCCTACGAGCAGTACTTC.

The chain has TRBV7-9 and TRBJ2-2; the match to TRBD1 covers 7 bases. The CDR3 runs 14 residues. J lost 4 bases, V lost 7 bases, and 6 bases had no gene match. Germline V CDR1 and CDR2: SEHNR, FQNEAQ (reference sequence). As DNA, the CDR3 is TGTGCCAGCATCGTTACAGGGGTCACCGGGGAGCTGTTTTTT. Protein: CASIVTGVTGELFF.